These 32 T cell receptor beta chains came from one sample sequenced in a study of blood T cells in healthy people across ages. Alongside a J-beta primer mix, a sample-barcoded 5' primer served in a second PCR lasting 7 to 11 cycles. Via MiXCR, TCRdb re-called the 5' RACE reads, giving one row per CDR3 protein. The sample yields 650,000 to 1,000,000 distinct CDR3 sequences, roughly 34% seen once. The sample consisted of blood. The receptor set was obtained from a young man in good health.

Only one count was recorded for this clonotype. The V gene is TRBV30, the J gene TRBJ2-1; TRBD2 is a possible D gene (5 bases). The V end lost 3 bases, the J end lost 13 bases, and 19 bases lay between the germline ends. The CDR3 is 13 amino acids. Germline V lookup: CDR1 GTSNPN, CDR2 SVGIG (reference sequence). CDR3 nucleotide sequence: TGTGCCTGGAGGAGGACTCTACAAGAGACCCAGTTCTTC. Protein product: CAWRRTLQETQFF. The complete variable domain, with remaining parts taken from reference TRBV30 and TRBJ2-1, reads SQTIHQWPATLVQPVGSPLSLECTVEGTSNPNLYWYRQAAGRGLQLLFYSVGIGQISSEVPQNLSASRPQDRQFILSSKKLLLSDSGFYLCAWRRTLQETQFFGPGTRLTVL.

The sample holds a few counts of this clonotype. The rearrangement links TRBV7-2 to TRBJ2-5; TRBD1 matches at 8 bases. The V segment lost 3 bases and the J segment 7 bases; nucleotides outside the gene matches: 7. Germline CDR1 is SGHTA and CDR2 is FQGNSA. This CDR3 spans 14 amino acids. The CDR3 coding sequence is TGTGCCAGCAGCTTCGATCCACAGGGGGGGACCCAGTACTTC. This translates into CASSFDPQGGTQYF.

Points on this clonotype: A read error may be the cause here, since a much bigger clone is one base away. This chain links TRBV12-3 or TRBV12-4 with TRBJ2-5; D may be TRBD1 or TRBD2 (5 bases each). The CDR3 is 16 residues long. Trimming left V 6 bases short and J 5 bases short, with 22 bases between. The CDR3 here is CASRLFRDGMYETQYF. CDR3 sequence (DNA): TGTGCCAGCAGGTTGTTCCGGGACGGAATGTATGAGACCCAGTACTTC.

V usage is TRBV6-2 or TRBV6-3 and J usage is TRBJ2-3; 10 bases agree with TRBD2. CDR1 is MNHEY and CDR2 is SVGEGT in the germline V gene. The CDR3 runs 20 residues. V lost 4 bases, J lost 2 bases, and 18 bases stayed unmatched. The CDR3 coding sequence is TGTGCCAGCAGTTTCAACCAACGTAGCGGGGGGCCCGAAGTCACAGATACGCAGTATTTT. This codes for CASSFNQRSGGPEVTDTQYF.

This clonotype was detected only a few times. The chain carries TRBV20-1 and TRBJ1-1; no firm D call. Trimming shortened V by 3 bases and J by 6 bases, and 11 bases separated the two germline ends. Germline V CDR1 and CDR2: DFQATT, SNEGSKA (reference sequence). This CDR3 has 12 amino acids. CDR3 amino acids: CSASPGLAEAFF. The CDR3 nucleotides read TGCAGTGCTAGCCCTGGGCTGGCTGAAGCTTTCTTT.

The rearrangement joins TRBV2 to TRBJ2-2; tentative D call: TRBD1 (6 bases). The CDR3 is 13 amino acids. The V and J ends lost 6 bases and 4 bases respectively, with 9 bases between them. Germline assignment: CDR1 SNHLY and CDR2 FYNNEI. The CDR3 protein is CASSGQITGELFF. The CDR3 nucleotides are TGTGCCAGCAGCGGACAGATCACCGGGGAGCTGTTTTTT.

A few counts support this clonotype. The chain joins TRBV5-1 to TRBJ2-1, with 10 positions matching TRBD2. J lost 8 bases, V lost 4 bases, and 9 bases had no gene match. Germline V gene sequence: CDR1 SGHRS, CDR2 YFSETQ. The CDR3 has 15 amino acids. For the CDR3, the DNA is TGCGCCAGCAGCCCGAAGCGGGGGGGCTGGGATGAGCAGTTCTTC. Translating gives CASSPKRGGWDEQFF.

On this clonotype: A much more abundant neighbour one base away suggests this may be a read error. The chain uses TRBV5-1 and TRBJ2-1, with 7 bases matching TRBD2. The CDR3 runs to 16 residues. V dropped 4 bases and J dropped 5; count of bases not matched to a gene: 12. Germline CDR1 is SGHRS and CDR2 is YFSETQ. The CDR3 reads CASSPLAEIANNEQFF. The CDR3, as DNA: TGCGCCAGCAGCCCCCTAGCGGAAATAGCCAACAATGAGCAGTTCTTC.

The CDR3 region has the DNA TGTGCCAGCAGCCAAAGGACCGACCAGCCCCAGCATTTT. Translation gives CASSQRTDQPQHF. The genes are TRBV3-1 and TRBJ1-5; D gene uncertain. Trimming left V 2 bases short and J 7 bases short, with 9 bases between. This CDR3 is 13 amino acids long. Germline V gives CDR1 LGHDT, CDR2 YNNKEL (reference sequence).

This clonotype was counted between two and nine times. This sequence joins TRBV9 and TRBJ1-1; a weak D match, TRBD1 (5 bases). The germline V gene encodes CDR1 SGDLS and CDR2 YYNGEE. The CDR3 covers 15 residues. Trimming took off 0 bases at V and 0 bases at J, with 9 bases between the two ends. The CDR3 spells CASSVAGWMNTEAFF. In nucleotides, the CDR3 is TGTGCCAGCAGCGTAGCAGGGTGGATGAACACTGAAGCTTTCTTT.

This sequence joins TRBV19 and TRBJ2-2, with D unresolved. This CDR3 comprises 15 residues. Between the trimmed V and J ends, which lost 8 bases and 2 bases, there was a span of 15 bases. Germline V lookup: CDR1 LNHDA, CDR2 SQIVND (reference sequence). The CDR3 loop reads CASHSRAINTGELFF. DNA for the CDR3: TGTGCCAGTCACAGCCGGGCCATAAACACCGGGGAGCTGTTTTTT.

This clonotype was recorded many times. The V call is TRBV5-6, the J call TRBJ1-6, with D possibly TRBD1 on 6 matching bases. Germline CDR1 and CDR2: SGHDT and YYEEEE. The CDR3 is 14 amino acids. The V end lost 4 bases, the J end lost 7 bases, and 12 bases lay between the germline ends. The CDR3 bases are TGTGCCAGCAGCGTCAGGGGTCCCAATTCACCCCTCCACTTT. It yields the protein CASSVRGPNSPLHF.

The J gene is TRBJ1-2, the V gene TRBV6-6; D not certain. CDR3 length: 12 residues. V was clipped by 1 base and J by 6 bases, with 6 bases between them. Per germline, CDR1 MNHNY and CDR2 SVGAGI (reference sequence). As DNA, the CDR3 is TGTGCCAGCAGTTACTGGGAGAATGGCTACACCTTC. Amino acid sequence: CASSYWENGYTF.

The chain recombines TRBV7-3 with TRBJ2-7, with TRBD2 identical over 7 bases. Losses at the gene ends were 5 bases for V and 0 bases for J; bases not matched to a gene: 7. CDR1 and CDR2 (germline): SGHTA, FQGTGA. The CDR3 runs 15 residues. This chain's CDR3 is CASSLAADGSYEQYF. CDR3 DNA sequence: TGTGCCAGCAGCCTAGCGGCAGACGGCTCCTACGAGCAGTACTTC.

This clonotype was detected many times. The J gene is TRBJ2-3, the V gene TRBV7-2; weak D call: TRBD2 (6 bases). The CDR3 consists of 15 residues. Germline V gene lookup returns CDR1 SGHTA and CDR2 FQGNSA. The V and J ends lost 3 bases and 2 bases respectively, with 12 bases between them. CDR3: CASSLGRGSTDTQYF. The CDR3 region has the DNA TGTGCCAGCAGCTTGGGGCGGGGATCCACAGATACGCAGTATTTT.

CDR3 sequence reads: CASRMAGGSEFF. The CDR3 DNA sequence: TGCGCCAGCCGGATGGCAGGGGGGTCCGAGTTCTTC. The rearrangement links TRBV10-2 to TRBJ2-1; possible D gene TRBD1, 7 bases. The V end lost 8 bases, the J end lost 14 bases, and 19 bases lay between the germline ends. Germline V gene data show CDR1 as WSHSY and CDR2 as SAAADI. This CDR3 contains 12 residues.

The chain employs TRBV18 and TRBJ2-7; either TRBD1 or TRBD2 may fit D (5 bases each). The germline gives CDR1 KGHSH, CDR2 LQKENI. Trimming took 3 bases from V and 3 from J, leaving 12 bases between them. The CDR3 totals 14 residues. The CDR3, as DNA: TGTGCCAGCTCACCGGGACGCCCCATCTACGAGCAGTACTTC. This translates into CASSPGRPIYEQYF.

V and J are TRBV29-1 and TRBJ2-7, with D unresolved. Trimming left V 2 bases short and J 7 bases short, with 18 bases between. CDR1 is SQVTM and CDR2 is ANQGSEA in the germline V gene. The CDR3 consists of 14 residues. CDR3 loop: CSVELVRIGSEQYF. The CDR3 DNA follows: TGCAGCGTTGAATTGGTGAGGATAGGGTCTGAGCAGTACTTC.

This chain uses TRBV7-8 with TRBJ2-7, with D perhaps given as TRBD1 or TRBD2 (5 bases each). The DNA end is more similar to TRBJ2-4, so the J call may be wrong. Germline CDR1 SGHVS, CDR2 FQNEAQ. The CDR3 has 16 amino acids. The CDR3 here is CASSSRGTTIGNIQYF. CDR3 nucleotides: TGTGCCAGCAGCTCCCGGGGCACCACTATCGGGAACATTCAGTACTTC.

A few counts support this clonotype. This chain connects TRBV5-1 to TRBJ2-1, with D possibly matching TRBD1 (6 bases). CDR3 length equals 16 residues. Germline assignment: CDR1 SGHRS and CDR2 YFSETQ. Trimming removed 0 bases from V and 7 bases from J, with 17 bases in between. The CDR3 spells CASSLGFPQGANEQFF. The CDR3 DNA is TGCGCCAGCAGCTTGGGGTTCCCACAGGGTGCAAATGAGCAGTTCTTC.

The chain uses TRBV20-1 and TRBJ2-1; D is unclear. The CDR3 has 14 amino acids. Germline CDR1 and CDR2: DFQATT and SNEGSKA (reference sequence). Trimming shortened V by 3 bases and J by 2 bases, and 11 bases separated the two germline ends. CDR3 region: CSASPPAAYNEQFF. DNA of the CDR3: TGCAGTGCTAGCCCCCCCGCCGCCTACAATGAGCAGTTCTTC.

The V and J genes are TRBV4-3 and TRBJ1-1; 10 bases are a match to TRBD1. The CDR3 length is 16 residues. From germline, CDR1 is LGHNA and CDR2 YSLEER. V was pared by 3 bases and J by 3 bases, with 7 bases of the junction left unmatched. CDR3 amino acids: CASSQRTGGGDTEAFF. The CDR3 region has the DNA TGCGCCAGCAGCCAGAGGACAGGGGGGGGTGACACTGAAGCTTTCTTT.

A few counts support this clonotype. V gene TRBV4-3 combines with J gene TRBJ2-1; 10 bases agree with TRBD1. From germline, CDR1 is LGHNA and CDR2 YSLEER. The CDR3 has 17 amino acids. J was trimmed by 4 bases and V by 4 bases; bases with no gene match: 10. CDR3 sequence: CASSRVLDRGIYNEQFF. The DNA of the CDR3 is TGCGCCAGCAGCCGCGTATTGGACAGGGGGATATACAATGAGCAGTTCTTC.

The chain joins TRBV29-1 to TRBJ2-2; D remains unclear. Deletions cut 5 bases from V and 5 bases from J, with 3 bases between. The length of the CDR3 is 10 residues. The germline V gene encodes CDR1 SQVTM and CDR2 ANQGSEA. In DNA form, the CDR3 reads TGCAGCGTTTTAACCGGGGAGCTGTTTTTT. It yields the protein CSVLTGELFF.

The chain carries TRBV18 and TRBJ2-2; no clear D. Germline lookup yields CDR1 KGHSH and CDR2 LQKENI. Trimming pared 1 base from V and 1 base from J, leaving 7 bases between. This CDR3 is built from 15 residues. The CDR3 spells CASSPLSGNTGELFF. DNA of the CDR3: TGTGCCAGCTCACCACTCTCAGGGAACACCGGGGAGCTGTTTTTT.

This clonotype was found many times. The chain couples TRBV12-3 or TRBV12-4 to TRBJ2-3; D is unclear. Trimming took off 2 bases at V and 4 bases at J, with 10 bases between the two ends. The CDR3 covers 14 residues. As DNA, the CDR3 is TGTGCCAGCAGTTTATCCTCTCAACCAGATACGCAGTATTTT. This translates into CASSLSSQPDTQYF.

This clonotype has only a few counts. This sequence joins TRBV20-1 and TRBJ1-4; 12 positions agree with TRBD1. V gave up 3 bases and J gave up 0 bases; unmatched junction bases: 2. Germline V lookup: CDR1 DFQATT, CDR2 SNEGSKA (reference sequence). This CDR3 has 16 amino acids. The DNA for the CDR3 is TGCAGTGCTAGGGGACAGGGGGCGGCAACTAATGAAAAACTGTTTTTT. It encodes CSARGQGAATNEKLFF.

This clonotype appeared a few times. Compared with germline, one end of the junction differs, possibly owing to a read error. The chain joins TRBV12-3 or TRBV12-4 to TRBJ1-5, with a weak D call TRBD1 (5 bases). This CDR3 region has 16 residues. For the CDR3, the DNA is TGCGCCAGCAGTTTTAGCTCTCTGGGGCGAGGTCAGCCCCAGCATTTT. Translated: CASSFSSLGRGQPQHF.

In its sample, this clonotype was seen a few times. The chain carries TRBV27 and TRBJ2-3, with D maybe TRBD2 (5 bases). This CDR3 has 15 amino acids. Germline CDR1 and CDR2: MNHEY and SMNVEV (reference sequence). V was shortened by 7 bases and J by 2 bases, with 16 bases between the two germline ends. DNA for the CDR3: TGTGCCAGCAAAAGGGAGCGAGCAGTCACAGATACGCAGTATTTT. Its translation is CASKRERAVTDTQYF.

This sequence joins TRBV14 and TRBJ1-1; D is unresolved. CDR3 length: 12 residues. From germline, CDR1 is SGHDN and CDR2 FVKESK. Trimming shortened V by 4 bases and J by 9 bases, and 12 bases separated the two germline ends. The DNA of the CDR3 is TGTGCCAGCAGCCGGTTCCGGGAGAAAGCTTTCTTT. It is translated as CASSRFREKAFF.

As DNA, the CDR3 is TGTGCCAGCAGTGAATCCGGCAGGGACAATGAGCAGTTCTTC. This gives the protein CASSESGRDNEQFF. This chain uses TRBV25-1 with TRBJ2-1; possible D gene TRBD1, 5 bases. The CDR3 extends over 14 amino acids. CDR1 MGHDK and CDR2 SYGVNS come from the germline V gene. Trimming cost V 1 base and J 5 bases, with 9 bases left between them.

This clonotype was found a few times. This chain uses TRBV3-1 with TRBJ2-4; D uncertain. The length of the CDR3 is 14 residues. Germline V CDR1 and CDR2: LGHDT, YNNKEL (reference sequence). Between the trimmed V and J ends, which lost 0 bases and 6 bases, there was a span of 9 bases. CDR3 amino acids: CASSQDRVGNIQYF. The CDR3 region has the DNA TGTGCCAGCAGCCAAGATCGAGTTGGAAACATTCAGTACTTC.